One and the same sample provided the 20 T cell receptor beta chains below, sequenced in a study of molecular identifiers for immune sequencing clone quantification. TCRdb recomputed calls from the PCR reads with MiXCR, one row per CDR3 protein. The repertoire includes nearly 20,000 distinct CDR3 sequences, 20% to 25% of them detected once, and around 6% sits in the top ten. Source material: naive CD8+ T cells from blood, with Jurkat cell RNA spiked in. Documented subset: FACS-sorted CD8+CD4-CCR7+CD45RA+ naive T cells. The receptors here all came from a human donor in good health. Some libraries in this study had Jurkat cell RNA spiked in.

This clonotype was detected many times. This sequence joins TRBV6-5 and TRBJ2-1, with 10 positions matching TRBD2. CDR1 is MNHEY, CDR2 SVGAGI, per germline. The junction had 11 bases not matched to a gene; V was cut back by 8 bases and J by 7 bases. CDR3 size: 15 residues. The CDR3 protein is CASGYFSGRRNEQFF. CDR3 DNA: TGTGCCAGCGGATACTTTAGCGGGAGGAGGAATGAGCAGTTCTTC.

This clonotype is termed medium-sized. The V and J genes are TRBV14 and TRBJ2-5, with 7 bases matching TRBD1. Germline CDR1 reads SGHDN; CDR2 reads FVKESK. J lost 4 bases, V lost 2 bases, and 4 bases had no gene match. CDR3 size: 14 residues. CDR3 region: CASSQWTGGETQYF. DNA for the CDR3: TGTGCCAGCAGCCAATGGACAGGAGGAGAGACCCAGTACTTC.

The V call is TRBV5-1, the J call TRBJ1-6; D gene unclear. Germline V gene lookup returns CDR1 SGHRS and CDR2 YFSETQ. There are 13 residues in the CDR3. Between the trimmed V and J ends, which lost 4 bases and 7 bases, there was a span of 9 bases. For the CDR3, the DNA is TGCGCCAGCAGCAGGGCCCCCAATTCACCCCTCCACTTT. Its protein product is CASSRAPNSPLHF.

Many counts were recorded for this clonotype. The chain uses TRBV25-1 and TRBJ2-3; D is possibly TRBD1 or TRBD2 (6 bases each). The CDR3 has 16 amino acids. Germline V gene sequence: CDR1 MGHDK, CDR2 SYGVNS. V lost 1 base to trimming and J lost 3 bases, with 14 bases between them. This CDR3 is CASSESFGGPTDTQYF. CDR3 nucleotides: TGTGCCAGCAGTGAATCGTTCGGGGGCCCAACAGATACGCAGTATTTT. Full variable domain (rest looked up from reference TRBV25-1 and TRBJ2-3): EADIYQTPRYLVIGTGKKITLECSQTMGHDKMYWYQQDPGMELHLIHYSYGVNSTEKGDLSSESTVSRIRTEHFPLTLESARPSHTSQYLCASSESFGGPTDTQYFGPGTRLTVL.

The chain couples TRBV29-1 to TRBJ2-7; maybe TRBD2 (5 bases). The CDR3 has 10 residues. V was cut by 7 bases and J by 11 bases, with 15 bases left in between. Germline CDR1 SQVTM, CDR2 ANQGSEA. In DNA, the CDR3 is TGCAGCGCTCGCAACGGGGAAGAGTACTTC. Protein sequence: CSARNGEEYF.

This clonotype was picked up many times. The CDR3 DNA reads TGTGCCAGCAGCTTACAGAGGTCTAGCGAAACTACTAGCTCCTACGAGCAGTACTTC. Translated, it gives CASSLQRSSETTSSYEQYF. The chain joins TRBV7-6 to TRBJ2-7; TRBD2 is a possible D gene (6 bases). The CDR3 runs to 19 residues. The germline V gene has CDR1 SGHVS and CDR2 FNYEAQ. V dropped 2 bases and J dropped 0 bases, with 23 bases sitting between them.

This clonotype came up many times. CDR3 nucleotides: TGTGCCAGCTCGCGAAGGGGATTTTACGAGCAGTACTTC. Amino acid sequence: CASSRRGFYEQYF. The rearrangement uses TRBV9 and TRBJ2-7, with D perhaps TRBD1 (5 bases). V shed 7 bases and J shed 4 bases, with 15 bases lying between them. Germline assignment: CDR1 SGDLS and CDR2 YYNGEE. The CDR3 is 13 residues long.

This clonotype was seen a single time. Its ends do not fully match the called genes, so a read error is possible. The CDR3 DNA follows: TGTGCCAGCGGCTCCCGAGAAGCGGGAAGGGATACACAGTATTTT. It is translated as CASGSREAGRDTQYF. The V call is TRBV5-6, the J call TRBJ2-3, with 7 bases lining up with TRBD2. The V gene's germline CDR1 is SGHDT and CDR2 YYEEEE. This CDR3 spans 15 amino acids.

The gene calls are TRBV5-5 and TRBJ2-7; 11 nucleotides match TRBD2. CDR1 and CDR2 from the germline V gene are SGHKS and YYEKEE (reference sequence). Trimming at V came to 5 bases and at J to 5 bases, leaving 0 bases not matched to a gene. This CDR3 spans 12 amino acids. The DNA of the CDR3 is TGTGCCAGCAGGGGACTAGCGGACGAGCAGTACTTC. Translation gives CASRGLADEQYF.

In its sample, this clonotype was seen many times. The CDR3 DNA reads as TGTGCCAGCAGCTTTTCATTTGGGCGCGGAACTGGGGCCAACGTCCTGACTTTC. Protein product: CASSFSFGRGTGANVLTF. The chain joins TRBV13 to TRBJ2-6; D not resolved. The CDR3 covers 18 residues. The germline gives CDR1 PRHDT, CDR2 FYEKMQ (reference sequence). V shed 3 bases and J shed 2 bases, with 17 bases lying between them. Complete variable domain (other parts from reference TRBV13 and TRBJ2-6): AAGVIQSPRHLIKEKRETATLKCYPIPRHDTVYWYQQGPGQDPQFLISFYEKMQSDKGSIPDRFSAQQFSDYHSELNMSSLELGDSALYFCASSFSFGRGTGANVLTFGAGSRLTVL.

This clonotype occurred many times. J is TRBJ2-1 and V is TRBV24-1, with a possible D match to TRBD1 (5 bases). Trimming took off 4 bases at V and 0 bases at J, with 18 bases between the two ends. Germline values: CDR1 KGHDR, CDR2 SFDVKD. The length of the CDR3 is 18 residues. The CDR3 DNA is TGTGCCACCAGTGAAACTGTCAACAGGCAAAGCTCCTACAATGAGCAGTTCTTC. It specifies CATSETVNRQSSYNEQFF.

This chain links TRBV4-1 with TRBJ2-5; D is perhaps TRBD1 or TRBD2 (5 bases each). This CDR3 comprises 14 residues. Germline CDR1 is MGHRA and CDR2 is YSYEKL. Trimming pared 4 bases from V and 2 bases from J, leaving 11 bases between. Written as DNA, the CDR3 is TGCGCCAGCAGCCGAGATTGGGGGCAAGAGACCCAGTACTTC. It encodes CASSRDWGQETQYF.

This rearrangement joins TRBV4-3 to TRBJ2-7; 9 positions match TRBD2. The CDR3 spans 15 residues. J gave up 4 bases and V 0 bases, and 4 bases lay outside the gene matches. CDR1 is LGHNA, CDR2 YSLEER, per germline. The CDR3 region has the DNA TGCGCCAGCAGCCAAGAAGGTAGCGGGAGTTACGAGCAGTACTTC. This encodes CASSQEGSGSYEQYF.

Details on this clonotype: A much more abundant neighbour one base away suggests this may be a read error. The CDR3 DNA sequence: TGCGCCAGCGCCTGGACAGGCTCCTACAATGAGCAGTTCTTC. Its protein product is CASAWTGSYNEQFF. This chain links TRBV5-1 with TRBJ2-1, with TRBD1 matching 7 bases. The germline gives CDR1 SGHRS, CDR2 YFSETQ. The CDR3 is made up of 14 amino acids. The J segment lost 0 bases and the V segment lost 7 bases, leaving 4 bases of the junction unmatched.

In this sample, this clonotype turned up many times. V is TRBV9 and J is TRBJ2-3; D is perhaps TRBD2 (6 bases). The CDR3 spans 16 residues. Germline assignment: CDR1 SGDLS and CDR2 YYNGEE. V was shortened by 3 bases and J by 2 bases, with 16 bases between the two germline ends. The CDR3 DNA reads as TGTGCCAGCAGCGCCCACGTGGGGGGTCACACAGATACGCAGTATTTT. Protein sequence: CASSAHVGGHTDTQYF.

This clonotype was observed at least ten times. The rearrangement uses TRBV3-1 and TRBJ2-7, with D perhaps assigned TRBD1 or TRBD2 (5 bases each). The CDR3 covers 14 residues. Germline V gene sequence: CDR1 LGHDT, CDR2 YNNKEL (reference sequence). Trimming shortened V by 1 base and J by 9 bases, and 16 bases separated the two germline ends. CDR3 sequence (DNA): TGTGCCAGCAGCCAAGGAGGGGCGCGACGGGGGCAGTACTTC. Translating gives CASSQGGARRGQYF.

This clonotype was counted many times. The J gene is TRBJ1-4, the V gene TRBV7-6, with D possibly matching TRBD1 (6 bases). The CDR3 runs 16 residues. V shed 5 bases and J shed 8 bases, with 21 bases lying between them. Per the germline V gene, CDR1 is SGHVS and CDR2 is FNYEAQ. The CDR3 protein is CASSPLADSLKEKLFF. CDR3 nucleotides: TGTGCCAGCAGCCCGCTAGCGGACAGCTTGAAGGAAAAACTGTTTTTT.

The genes are TRBV7-9 and TRBJ2-7; TRBD1 matches at 8 bases. This CDR3 is built from 13 residues. The V and J ends lost 4 bases and 5 bases, in that order; junction bases with no gene match: 4. Germline V gene lookup returns CDR1 SEHNR and CDR2 FQNEAQ (reference sequence). In DNA, the CDR3 is TGTGCCAGCAGCTCCCCAGGGGGCGACGAGCAGTACTTC. Translation: CASSSPGGDEQYF.

This clonotype ranks as medium-sized (0.01 to 0.1%). This chain joins TRBV9 and TRBJ2-7; no definite D call. Germline values: CDR1 SGDLS, CDR2 YYNGEE. The V gene lost 0 bases and the J gene lost 7 bases, with 11 bases spanning the gap. This CDR3 contains 13 residues. CDR3 region: CASSVGQHREQYF. The DNA for the CDR3 is TGTGCCAGCAGCGTAGGTCAGCACCGTGAGCAGTACTTC.

This clonotype ranks as medium-sized. DNA of the CDR3: TGCAGTGCTAGAGGGGATAGCTCCTACGAGCAGTACTTC. As protein: CSARGDSSYEQYF. The chain uses TRBV20-1 and TRBJ2-7; no definite D call. V was clipped by 1 base and J by 0 bases, with 7 bases between them. Germline loops: CDR1 DFQATT, CDR2 SNEGSKA (reference sequence). The CDR3 contains 13 residues.